This paragraph reports one T cell receptor (beta chain). The CDR3 contains 15 residues. The germline gives CDR1 SEHNR, CDR2 FQNEAQ (reference sequence). Trimming pared 4 bases from V and 14 bases from J, leaving 26 bases between. This entry is derived from a study of CD8+CD57+ T cells in acquired aplastic anemia. In patients chosen for sequencing, flow cytometry had shown CD8+CD57+ cell expansion. CDR3 and TCR beta VDJ profiling relied on genomic DNA as the template. Via MiXCR, TCRdb re-called the reads, giving one row per CDR3 protein. The repertoire holds 200,000 to 300,000 distinct CDR3 sequences, with approximately 82% as singletons.

The sequence came from a human donor with aplastic anemia. The rearrangement joins TRBV7-9 to TRBJ2-5; D call uncertain. Sequencing was performed on sorted CD4+, CD8+, or CD8+CD57+ T cells (not recorded which) from PBMCs. The DNA for the CDR3 is TGTGCCAGCAGCTCGAGACCTACACACTATGGCTACACCTACTTC. This translates into CASSSRPTHYGYTYF.